These 21 T cell receptor beta chains originate from one sample sequenced in a study of identical twins. TCRdb fed the 5' RACE reads into MiXCR, producing one record per CDR3 protein. The data show hundreds of thousands of distinct CDR3 sequences, over 8.5% seen once. The same specimen was also included in a second study, on yellow fever vaccine responses in identical twins.

The sample taken for sequencing was PBMCs. All receptors derive from a woman between 18 and 30 years old in good health.

This clonotype came up a few times. The V gene is TRBV20-1, the J gene TRBJ2-5; D may be TRBD2 (6 bases). Trimming pared 0 bases from V and 9 bases from J, leaving 20 bases between. CDR3 length equals 15 residues. Germline-derived CDR1 and CDR2 are DFQATT and SNEGSKA (reference sequence). This CDR3 reads CSARDLSSDPRAQYF. The DNA for the CDR3 is TGCAGTGCTAGAGATCTGTCTAGCGACCCCCGGGCCCAGTACTTC.

This clonotype appeared many times. The chain is built from TRBV5-1 and TRBJ2-1; D call uncertain. Germline V lookup: CDR1 SGHRS, CDR2 YFSETQ. This CDR3 has 14 residues. Between the trimmed V and J ends, which lost 7 bases and 3 bases, there was a span of 14 bases. In DNA, the CDR3 is TGCGCCAGCGCAAATTACCTAGACTACAATGAGCAGTTCTTC. This translates into CASANYLDYNEQFF.

This clonotype was counted ten times or more. V and J are TRBV24-1 and TRBJ2-5; 10 positions agree with TRBD1. The germline V gene has CDR1 KGHDR and CDR2 SFDVKD. V lost 7 bases to trimming and J lost 3 bases; unmatched junction nucleotides: 1. The CDR3 has 13 amino acids. The CDR3 reads CATRGTGEETQYF. In DNA, the CDR3 is TGTGCCACCAGAGGGACAGGGGAAGAGACCCAGTACTTC.

This clonotype has a handful of counts. The chain has TRBV6-8 and TRBJ2-7; TRBD1 agrees at 8 bases. Germline V gives CDR1 MNHGY, CDR2 SAAAGT. V shed 2 bases, J shed 2 bases, and the junction held 5 bases outside the gene matches. The CDR3 is made up of 15 amino acids. This chain's CDR3 is CASSYRAQGAYEQYF. The CDR3 DNA is TGTGCCAGCAGTTACCGTGCACAGGGGGCCTACGAGCAGTACTTC.

This clonotype was counted many times. The chain employs TRBV7-9 and TRBJ2-7; D is possibly TRBD1 (6 bases). The germline CDR1 and CDR2 sequences are SEHNR and FQNEAQ (reference sequence). The CDR3 spans 15 residues. V lost 4 bases, J lost 0 bases, and 13 bases lay in between. The CDR3 reads CASSSGEFISYEQYF. CDR3 coding DNA: TGTGCCAGCAGCTCAGGGGAATTTATCTCCTACGAGCAGTACTTC.

This clonotype was detected a few times. The chain combines TRBV6-6 with TRBJ2-1; TRBD1 matches at 9 bases. Germline CDR1 is MNHNY and CDR2 is SVGAGI (reference sequence). CDR3 length equals 13 residues. The ends lost 3 bases at V and 9 bases at J; junction bases unmatched: 3. DNA of the CDR3: TGTGCCAGCAGTTATAGACAGGGGGGTGAGCAGTTCTTC. As protein: CASSYRQGGEQFF.

This clonotype was seen ten or more times. This chain connects TRBV29-1 to TRBJ2-3; 8 positions match TRBD2. This CDR3 is 18 amino acids long. Trimming cost V 0 bases and J 0 bases; bases outside gene matches: 11. The germline V gene encodes CDR1 SQVTM and CDR2 ANQGSEA. For the CDR3, the DNA is TGCAGCGTTGAAGATCTAGCGGGTCTTTCGGCGAGCACAGATACGCAGTATTTT. As protein: CSVEDLAGLSASTDTQYF.

This chain connects TRBV4-3 to TRBJ2-1; D remains unclear. Looked up from germline, CDR1 is LGHNA and CDR2 is YSLEER. This CDR3 is 17 amino acids long. V gave up 7 bases and J gave up 3 bases, with 22 bases separating them. The CDR3 region has the DNA TGCGCCAGCATCTCAAAACCCCCTAAGGATCGCTACAATGAGCAGTTCTTC. Protein product: CASISKPPKDRYNEQFF.

This clonotype was counted at least ten times. This sequence joins TRBV12-3 or TRBV12-4 and TRBJ2-7, with no clear D. V was trimmed by 2 bases and J by 3 bases, leaving 11 bases between them. The CDR3 consists of 14 residues. CDR3 in DNA: TGTGCCAGCAGTTTATTCCCAAATAGCTACGAGCAGTACTTC. Its protein is CASSLFPNSYEQYF.

In this sample, this clonotype turned up a few times. This chain connects TRBV7-6 to TRBJ2-2, with a weak D call TRBD1 (5 bases). Trimming left V 7 bases short and J 2 bases short, with 14 bases between. Germline assignment: CDR1 SGHVS and CDR2 FNYEAQ. This CDR3 comprises 15 residues. CDR3 coding DNA: TGTGCCAGCACCTCATCAGACAGAAACACCGGGGAGCTGTTTTTT. It yields the protein CASTSSDRNTGELFF.

The chain employs TRBV28 and TRBJ2-7; 8 bases align to TRBD2. The germline gives CDR1 MDHEN, CDR2 SYDVKM. Trimming took 8 bases from V and 1 from J; bases not matched to a gene: 10. The CDR3 is 15 residues long. CDR3 DNA sequence: TGTGCCAGCCTTACTACGGGACTAGGATCCTACGAGCAGTACTTC. As protein: CASLTTGLGSYEQYF.

The sample holds a few counts of this clonotype. The rearrangement uses TRBV4-3 and TRBJ2-3, with 7 bases that match TRBD2. The V gene end was trimmed by 0 bases and the J gene end by 7 bases; junction bases not matched to a gene: 4. CDR3 size: 14 residues. Germline V lookup: CDR1 LGHNA, CDR2 YSLEER. The CDR3 DNA sequence: TGCGCCAGCAGCCAAGATCTAAGCGGGAATACGCAGTATTTT. This encodes CASSQDLSGNTQYF.

This clonotype came up a few times. The rearrangement uses TRBV11-2 and TRBJ2-4; the D gene is possibly TRBD2 (6 bases). The V end lost 5 bases, the J end lost 2 bases, and 28 bases lay between the germline ends. CDR3 length: 20 amino acids. Germline CDR1 is SGHAT and CDR2 is FQNNGV. In DNA form, the CDR3 reads TGTGCCAGCAGCCCGTCTGTCGGGGGAGAAGCGTTGGGGACCAAAAACATTCAGTACTTC. Its protein product is CASSPSVGGEALGTKNIQYF.

This clonotype has at least ten counts. V is TRBV12-3 or TRBV12-4 and J is TRBJ2-5; maybe TRBD1 (6 bases). Trimming left V 6 bases short and J 3 bases short, with 14 bases between. There are 14 residues in the CDR3. This CDR3 is CASSPGYREETQYF. The CDR3 DNA sequence: TGTGCCAGCAGCCCGGGATACAGGGAAGAGACCCAGTACTTC.

The chain couples TRBV12-5 to TRBJ1-2; possible D gene TRBD1, 6 bases. Looked up from germline, CDR1 is LGHNT and CDR2 is FRNRAP. The CDR3 sequence is 12 residues long. V lost 6 bases, J lost 8 bases, and 13 bases lay in between. The CDR3 region has the DNA TGTGCTAGTGGCCAGGGGTTTGAGGGCTACACCTTC. Its protein is CASGQGFEGYTF.

This chain connects TRBV5-5 to TRBJ2-2; a possible D gene is TRBD1 (5 bases). Germline V gene sequence: CDR1 SGHKS, CDR2 YYEKEE (reference sequence). V lost 3 bases to trimming and J lost 2 bases, with 11 bases between them. The CDR3 extends over 15 amino acids. CDR3 DNA: TGTGCCAGCAGCTGGGGCGAACTAAACACCGGGGAGCTGTTTTTT. This codes for CASSWGELNTGELFF.

This clonotype has only a few counts. The J gene is TRBJ2-3, the V gene TRBV14; 8 bases are shared with TRBD2. CDR3 size: 15 residues. V lost 4 bases, J lost 1 base, and 4 bases stayed unmatched. Looked up from germline, CDR1 is SGHDN and CDR2 is FVKESK. Here the CDR3 reads CASSLQGLGTDTQYF. CDR3 bases: TGTGCCAGCAGCCTTCAGGGACTAGGCACAGATACGCAGTATTTT.

This clonotype was counted at least ten times. V gene TRBV11-3 combines with J gene TRBJ2-3; 9 positions match TRBD2. The CDR3 loop spans 15 amino acids. Germline V gene sequence: CDR1 SGHNT, CDR2 YENEEA. J was trimmed by 2 bases and V by 1 base; bases with no gene match: 1. CDR3 nucleotide sequence: TGTGCCAGCAGCTTAGGCGGGGGGGCCACAGATACGCAGTATTTT. This sequence encodes CASSLGGGATDTQYF.

At least ten counts were recorded for this clonotype. The J gene is TRBJ2-7, the V gene TRBV20-1; D unresolved. CDR1 and CDR2 from the germline V gene are DFQATT and SNEGSKA (reference sequence). CDR3 size: 11 residues. Between the trimmed V and J ends, which lost 4 bases and 5 bases, there was a span of 9 bases. The CDR3 DNA reads as TGCAGTGCTACCGCCATCAACGAGCAGTACTTC. Translating gives CSATAINEQYF.

This clonotype was detected ten times or more. J is TRBJ2-1 and V is TRBV5-1, with TRBD1 identical over 7 bases. The germline V gene encodes CDR1 SGHRS and CDR2 YFSETQ. The CDR3 extends over 12 amino acids. Unmatched junction bases numbered 5, after V lost 4 bases and J lost 10 bases. CDR3 region: CASSRGTAEQFF. Written as DNA, the CDR3 is TGCGCCAGCAGCCGTGGGACAGCCGAGCAGTTCTTC.

This chain uses TRBV7-9 with TRBJ2-7; a weak D match, TRBD1 (6 bases). This CDR3 is built from 14 residues. Deletions cut 2 bases from V and 2 bases from J, with 10 bases between. Germline CDR1 is SEHNR and CDR2 is FQNEAQ (reference sequence). The CDR3 region has the DNA TGTGCCAGCAGCTTACAAGACAGGCCCTACGAGCAGTACTTC. Its protein product is CASSLQDRPYEQYF.